Following are 3 T cell receptor beta chains from one sample sequenced in a study of T-cell reconstitution after alpha-beta-depleted transplantation in children. Preparation of the TCRbeta library was carried out with unique molecular identifiers. One entry per CDR3 protein results from TCRdb running MiXCR on the PCR reads. The data show more than 450,000 distinct CDR3 sequences, 15% to 20% seen once. The starting material was PBMCs from the stem cell graft donor, obtained from the stem cell graft. The receptors derive from a human donor who donated a stem cell graft to a child with acute lymphoblastic leukemia.

Regarding this clonotype: A much larger clone sits a single nucleotide away, making a read error possible. This rearrangement joins TRBV29-1 to TRBJ2-7; 9 nucleotides agree with TRBD2. There are 13 residues in the CDR3. V shed 6 bases and J 5 bases; nucleotides not matched to a gene: 8. CDR1 is SQVTM, CDR2 ANQGSEA, per germline. CDR3 sequence: CSVSGLASDEQYF. CDR3 DNA: TGCAGCGTCTCGGGACTAGCATCGGACGAGCAGTACTTC.

This rearrangement joins TRBV12-3 or TRBV12-4 to TRBJ2-3; 9 bases agree with TRBD1. This CDR3 has 16 residues. J was trimmed by 10 bases and V by 4 bases; bases with no gene match: 15. For the CDR3, the DNA is TGTGCCAGCAGTTCAGGGACAGGGACGGGCCGGGGCTCGCAGTATTTT. Translating it yields CASSSGTGTGRGSQYF.

The V call is TRBV5-1, the J call TRBJ2-3; D might be TRBD1 (5 bases). This CDR3 comprises 13 residues. From germline, CDR1 is SGHRS and CDR2 YFSETQ. The V end was cut by 0 bases, the J end by 7 bases, with 9 bases between. CDR3 region: CASSLETGYTQYF. CDR3 bases: TGCGCCAGCAGCTTGGAAACAGGCTATACGCAGTATTTT.